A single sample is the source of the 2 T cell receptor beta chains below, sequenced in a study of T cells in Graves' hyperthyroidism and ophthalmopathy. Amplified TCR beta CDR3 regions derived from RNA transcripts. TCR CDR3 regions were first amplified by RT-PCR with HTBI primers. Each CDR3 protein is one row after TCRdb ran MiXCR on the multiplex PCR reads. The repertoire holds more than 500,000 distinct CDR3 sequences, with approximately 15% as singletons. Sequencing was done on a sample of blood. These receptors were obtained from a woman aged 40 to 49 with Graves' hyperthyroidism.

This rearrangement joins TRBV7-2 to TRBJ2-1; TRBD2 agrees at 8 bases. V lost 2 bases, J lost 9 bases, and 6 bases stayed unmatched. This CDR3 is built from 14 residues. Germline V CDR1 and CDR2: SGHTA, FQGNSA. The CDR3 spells CASSLRREVGEQFF. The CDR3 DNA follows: TGTGCCAGCAGCTTACGGCGGGAGGTCGGTGAGCAGTTCTTC.

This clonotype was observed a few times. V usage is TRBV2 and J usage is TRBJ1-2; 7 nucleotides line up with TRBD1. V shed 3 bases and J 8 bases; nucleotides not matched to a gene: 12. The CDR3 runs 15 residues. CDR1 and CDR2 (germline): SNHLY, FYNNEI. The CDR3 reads CASSDPGTATTGYTF. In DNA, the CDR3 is TGTGCCAGCAGTGACCCCGGGACAGCCACGACCGGCTACACCTTC.